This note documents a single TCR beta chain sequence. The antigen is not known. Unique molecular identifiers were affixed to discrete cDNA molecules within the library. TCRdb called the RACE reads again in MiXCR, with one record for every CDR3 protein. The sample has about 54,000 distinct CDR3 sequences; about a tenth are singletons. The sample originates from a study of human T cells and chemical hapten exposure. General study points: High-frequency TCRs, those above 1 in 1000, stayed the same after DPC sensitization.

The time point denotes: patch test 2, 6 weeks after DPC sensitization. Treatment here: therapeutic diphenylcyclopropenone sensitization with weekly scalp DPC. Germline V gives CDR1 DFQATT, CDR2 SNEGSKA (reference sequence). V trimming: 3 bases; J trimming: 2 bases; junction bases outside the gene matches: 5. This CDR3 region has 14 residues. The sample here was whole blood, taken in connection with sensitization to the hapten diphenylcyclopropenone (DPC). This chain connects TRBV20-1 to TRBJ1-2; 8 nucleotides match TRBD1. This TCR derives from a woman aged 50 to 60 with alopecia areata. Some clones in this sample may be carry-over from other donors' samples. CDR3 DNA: TGCAGTGCTAGCCAGGGGGCAAGCAACTATGGCTACACCTTC. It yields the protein CSASQGASNYGYTF.